The present TCR beta chain was sequenced within a study of glioma-infiltrating T cells. Study-wide results and limits: Tissue and blood shared very few CDR3 sequences. Non-neoplastic patients had below-expected tissue-blood divergence, while all gliomas exceeded expectation.

CDR1 is MGHRA and CDR2 is YSYEKL in the germline V gene. Deletions cut 0 bases from V and 6 bases from J, with 15 bases between. This CDR3 has 16 residues. Using RNA template, CDR3s of TCR alpha and beta were amplified with iRepertoire arm-PCR. One-step reverse transcription and amplification started from approximately 100-400 ng of tissue mRNA or PBMC total RNA. One entry per CDR3 protein, called by TCRdb with MiXCR from the multiplex PCR reads. The top ten clones hold around 21% of a sample with some 180,000 distinct CDR3 sequences, about 31% of them seen once. This clonotype was detected ten times or more. Its antigen is currently unknown.

The chain has TRBV4-1 and TRBJ1-5; D not resolved. Sequencing was done on a sample of glioma tissue, nonneoplastic brain tissue, or PBMCs (not recorded which). This TCR was sampled from a human donor with low-grade glioma or glioblastoma, undergoing nonglioma brain surgery, or in good health (not recorded which). DNA for the CDR3: TGCGCCAGCAGCCAAGAAATCCGGGGAGTGGGTCAGCCCCAGCATTTT. It is translated as CASSQEIRGVGQPQHF.